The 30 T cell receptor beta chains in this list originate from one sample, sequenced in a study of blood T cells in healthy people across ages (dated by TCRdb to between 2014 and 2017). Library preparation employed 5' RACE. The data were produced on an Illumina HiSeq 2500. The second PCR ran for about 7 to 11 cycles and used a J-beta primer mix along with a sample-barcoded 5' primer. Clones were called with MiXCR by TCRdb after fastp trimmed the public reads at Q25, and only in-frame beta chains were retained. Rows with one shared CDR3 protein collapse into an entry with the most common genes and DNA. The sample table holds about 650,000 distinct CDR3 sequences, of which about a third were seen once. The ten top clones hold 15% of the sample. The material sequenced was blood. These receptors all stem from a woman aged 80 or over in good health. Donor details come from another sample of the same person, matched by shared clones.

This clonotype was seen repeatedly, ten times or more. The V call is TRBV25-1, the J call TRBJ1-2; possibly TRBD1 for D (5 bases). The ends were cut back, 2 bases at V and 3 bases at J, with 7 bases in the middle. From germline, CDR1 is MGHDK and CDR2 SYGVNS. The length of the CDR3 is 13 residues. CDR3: CASSETGHYGYTF. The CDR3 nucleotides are TGTGCCAGCAGTGAAACAGGCCACTATGGCTACACCTTC.

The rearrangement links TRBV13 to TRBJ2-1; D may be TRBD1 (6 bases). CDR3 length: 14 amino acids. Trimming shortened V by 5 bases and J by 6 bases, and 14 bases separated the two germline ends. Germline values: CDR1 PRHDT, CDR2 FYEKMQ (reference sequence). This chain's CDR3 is CASSDNTGINEQFF. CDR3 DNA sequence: TGTGCCAGCAGCGATAATACAGGGATCAATGAGCAGTTCTTC.

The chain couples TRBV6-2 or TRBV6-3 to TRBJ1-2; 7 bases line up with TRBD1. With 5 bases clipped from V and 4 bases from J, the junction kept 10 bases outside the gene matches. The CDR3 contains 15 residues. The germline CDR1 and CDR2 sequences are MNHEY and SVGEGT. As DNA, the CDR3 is TGTGCCAGCAGTCGACAGGGATTGGGGTGCTATGGCTACACCTTC. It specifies CASSRQGLGCYGYTF.

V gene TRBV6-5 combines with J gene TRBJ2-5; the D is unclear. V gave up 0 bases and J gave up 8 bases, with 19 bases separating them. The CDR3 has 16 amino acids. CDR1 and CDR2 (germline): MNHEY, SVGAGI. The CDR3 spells CASSYSISRVQSTQYF. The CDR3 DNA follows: TGTGCCAGCAGTTACTCGATTTCACGAGTCCAAAGTACCCAGTACTTC.

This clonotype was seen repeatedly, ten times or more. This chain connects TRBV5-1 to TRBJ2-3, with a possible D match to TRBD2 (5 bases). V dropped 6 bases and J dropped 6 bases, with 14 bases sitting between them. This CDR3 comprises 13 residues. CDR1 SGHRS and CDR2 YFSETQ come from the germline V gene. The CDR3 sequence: CASNTRDRDTQYF. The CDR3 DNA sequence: TGCGCCAGCAATACTAGGGATCGGGATACGCAGTATTTT.

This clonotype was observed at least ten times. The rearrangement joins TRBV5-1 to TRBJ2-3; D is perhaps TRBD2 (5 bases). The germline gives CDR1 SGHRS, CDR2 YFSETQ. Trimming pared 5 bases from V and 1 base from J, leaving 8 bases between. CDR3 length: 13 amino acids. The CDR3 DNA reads TGCGCCAGCAGTAGCGAGGGCACAGATACGCAGTATTTT. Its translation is CASSSEGTDTQYF. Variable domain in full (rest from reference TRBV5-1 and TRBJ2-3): KAGVTQTPRYLIKTRGQQVTLSCSPISGHRSVSWYQQTPGQGLQFLFEYFSETQRNKGNFPGRFSGRQFSNSRSEMNVSTLELGDSALYLCASSSEGTDTQYFGPGTRLTVL.

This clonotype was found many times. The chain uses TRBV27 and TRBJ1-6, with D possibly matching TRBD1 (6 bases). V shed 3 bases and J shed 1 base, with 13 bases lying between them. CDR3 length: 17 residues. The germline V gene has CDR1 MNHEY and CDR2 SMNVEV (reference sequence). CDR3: CASSFSERGSYNSPLHF. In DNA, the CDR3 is TGTGCCAGCAGTTTTTCGGAAAGGGGGTCCTATAATTCACCCCTCCACTTT.

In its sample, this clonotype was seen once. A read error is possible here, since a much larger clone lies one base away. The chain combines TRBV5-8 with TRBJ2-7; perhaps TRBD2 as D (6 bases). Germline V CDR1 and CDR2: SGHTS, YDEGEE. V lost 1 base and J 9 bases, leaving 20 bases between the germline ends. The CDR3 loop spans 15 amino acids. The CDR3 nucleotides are TGTGCCAGCAGCTTGTCAAGGACTACGAATGCAGGGCAGTACTTC. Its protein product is CASSLSRTTNAGQYF.

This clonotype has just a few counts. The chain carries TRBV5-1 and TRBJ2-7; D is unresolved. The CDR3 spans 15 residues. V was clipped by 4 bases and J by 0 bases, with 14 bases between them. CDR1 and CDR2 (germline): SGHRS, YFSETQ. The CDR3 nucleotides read TGCGCCAGCAGCACTGGACCGATCGACTCCTACGAGCAGTACTTC. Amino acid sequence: CASSTGPIDSYEQYF. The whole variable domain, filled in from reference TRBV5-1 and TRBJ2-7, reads KAGVTQTPRYLIKTRGQQVTLSCSPISGHRSVSWYQQTPGQGLQFLFEYFSETQRNKGNFPGRFSGRQFSNSRSEMNVSTLELGDSALYLCASSTGPIDSYEQYFGPGTRLTVT.

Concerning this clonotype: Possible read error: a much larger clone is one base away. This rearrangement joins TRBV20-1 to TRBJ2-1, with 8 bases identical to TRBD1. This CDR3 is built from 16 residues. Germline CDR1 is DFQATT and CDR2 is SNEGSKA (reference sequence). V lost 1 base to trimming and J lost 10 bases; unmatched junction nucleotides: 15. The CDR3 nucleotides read TGCAGTGCTAGAGGCTACAGGGGGACGGCGCCCTACGAGCAGTTCTTC. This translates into CSARGYRGTAPYEQFF.

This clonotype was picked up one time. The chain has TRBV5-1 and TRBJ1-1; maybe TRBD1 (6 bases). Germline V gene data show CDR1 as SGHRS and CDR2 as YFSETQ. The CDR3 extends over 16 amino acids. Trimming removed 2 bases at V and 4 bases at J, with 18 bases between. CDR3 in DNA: TGCGCCAGCAGCTTCGACCGGTTGGGGGCAGGCACTGAAGCTTTCTTT. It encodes CASSFDRLGAGTEAFF.

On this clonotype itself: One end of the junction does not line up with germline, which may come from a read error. The CDR3 DNA is TGTGCCAGCGGTTATACCCCCTTAATTGGAGGACCTGGAAACACCATATATTTT. This codes for CASGYTPLIGGPGNTIYF. V gene TRBV6-5 combines with J gene TRBJ1-3, with D uncertain. The CDR3 consists of 18 residues. Germline CDR1 and CDR2: MNHEY and SVGAGI.

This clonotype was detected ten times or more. CDR3 DNA: TGTGCCACCAGTGACGTAGGGGGAGTAGGAGATACGCAGTATTTT. Translation: CATSDVGGVGDTQYF. This chain uses TRBV24-1 with TRBJ2-3, with D possibly being TRBD1 (6 bases). Germline V gives CDR1 KGHDR, CDR2 SFDVKD. The CDR3 is 15 amino acids. V lost 4 bases to trimming and J lost 5 bases, with 15 bases between them.

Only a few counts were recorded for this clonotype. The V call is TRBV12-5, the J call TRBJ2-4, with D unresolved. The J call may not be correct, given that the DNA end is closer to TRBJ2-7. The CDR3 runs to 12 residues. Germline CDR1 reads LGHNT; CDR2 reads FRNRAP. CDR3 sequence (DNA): TGTGCTAGTGGTTTGGGGGGCTACGAGCAGTACTTC. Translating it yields CASGLGGYEQYF.

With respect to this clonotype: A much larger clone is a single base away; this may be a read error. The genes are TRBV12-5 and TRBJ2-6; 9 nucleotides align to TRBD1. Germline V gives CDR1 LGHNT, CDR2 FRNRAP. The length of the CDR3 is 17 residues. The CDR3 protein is CASGLQGARAGANVPTF. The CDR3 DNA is TGTGCTAGTGGCCTACAGGGGGCGCGCGCTGGGGCCAACGTCCCGACTTTC.

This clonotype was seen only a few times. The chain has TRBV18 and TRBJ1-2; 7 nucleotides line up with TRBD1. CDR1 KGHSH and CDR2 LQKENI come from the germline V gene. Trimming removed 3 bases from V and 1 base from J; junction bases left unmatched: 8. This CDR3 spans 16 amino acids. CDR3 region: CASSPPETGFNYGYTF. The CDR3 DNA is TGTGCCAGCTCACCCCCCGAGACAGGGTTTAACTATGGCTACACCTTC.

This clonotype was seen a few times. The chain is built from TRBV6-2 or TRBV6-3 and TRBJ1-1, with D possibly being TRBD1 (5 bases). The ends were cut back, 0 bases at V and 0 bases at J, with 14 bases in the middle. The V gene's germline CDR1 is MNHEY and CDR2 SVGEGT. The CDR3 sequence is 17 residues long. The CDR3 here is CASSYSGTAFMNTEAFF. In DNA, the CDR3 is TGTGCCAGCAGTTACTCCGGGACGGCGTTCATGAACACTGAAGCTTTCTTT.

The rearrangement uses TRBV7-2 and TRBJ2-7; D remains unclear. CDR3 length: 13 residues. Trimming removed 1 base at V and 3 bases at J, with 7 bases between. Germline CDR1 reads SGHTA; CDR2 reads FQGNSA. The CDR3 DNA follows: TGTGCCAGCAGCTTAGGACACAACTACGAGCAGTACTTC. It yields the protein CASSLGHNYEQYF. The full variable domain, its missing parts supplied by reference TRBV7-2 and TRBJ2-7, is GAGVSQSPSNKVTEKGKDVELRCDPISGHTALYWYRQSLGQGLEFLIYFQGNSAPDKSGLPSDRFSAERTGGSVSTLTIQRTQQEDSAVYLCASSLGHNYEQYFGPGTRLTVT.

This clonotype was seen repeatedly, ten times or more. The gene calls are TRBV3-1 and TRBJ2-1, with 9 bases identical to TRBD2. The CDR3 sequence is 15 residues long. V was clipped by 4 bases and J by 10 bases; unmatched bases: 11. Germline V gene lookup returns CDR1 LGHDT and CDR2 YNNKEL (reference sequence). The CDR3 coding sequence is TGTGCCAGCAGCCCTAGTCGGGGAGCGGGGGGAGAGCAGTTCTTC. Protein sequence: CASSPSRGAGGEQFF.

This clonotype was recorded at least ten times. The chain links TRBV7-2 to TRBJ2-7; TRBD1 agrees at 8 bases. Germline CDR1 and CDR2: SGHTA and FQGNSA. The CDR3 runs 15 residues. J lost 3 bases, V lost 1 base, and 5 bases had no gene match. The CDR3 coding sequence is TGTGCCAGCAGCTTAGGGACAGGGAGAAACTACGAGCAGTACTTC. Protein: CASSLGTGRNYEQYF. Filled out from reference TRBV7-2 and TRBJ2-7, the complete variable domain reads GAGVSQSPSNKVTEKGKDVELRCDPISGHTALYWYRQSLGQGLEFLIYFQGNSAPDKSGLPSDRFSAERTGGSVSTLTIQRTQQEDSAVYLCASSLGTGRNYEQYFGPGTRLTVT.

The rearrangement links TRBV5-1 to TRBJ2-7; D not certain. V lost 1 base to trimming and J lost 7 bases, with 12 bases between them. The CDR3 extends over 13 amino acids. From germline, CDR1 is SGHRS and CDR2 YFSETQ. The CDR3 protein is CASSLRADNEQYF. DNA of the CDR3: TGCGCCAGCAGCTTGCGGGCAGACAATGAGCAGTACTTC. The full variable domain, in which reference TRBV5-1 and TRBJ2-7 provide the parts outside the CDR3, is KAGVTQTPRYLIKTRGQQVTLSCSPISGHRSVSWYQQTPGQGLQFLFEYFSETQRNKGNFPGRFSGRQFSNSRSEMNVSTLELGDSALYLCASSLRADNEQYFGPGTRLTVT.

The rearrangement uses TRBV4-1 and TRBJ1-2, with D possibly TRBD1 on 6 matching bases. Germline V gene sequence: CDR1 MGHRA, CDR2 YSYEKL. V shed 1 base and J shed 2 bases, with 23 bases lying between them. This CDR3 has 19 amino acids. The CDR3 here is CASSQGKDPRDKYNYGYTF. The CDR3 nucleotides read TGCGCCAGCAGCCAAGGGAAGGACCCGCGGGACAAGTACAACTATGGCTACACCTTC.

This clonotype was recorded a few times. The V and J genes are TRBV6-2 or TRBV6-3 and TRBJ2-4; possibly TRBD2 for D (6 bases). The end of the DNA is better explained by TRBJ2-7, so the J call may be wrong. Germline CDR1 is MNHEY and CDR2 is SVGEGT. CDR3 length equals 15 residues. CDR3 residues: CASSYGGNTCNEQYF. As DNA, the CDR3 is TGTGCCAGCAGTTACGGGGGGAACACCTGCAACGAGCAGTACTTC.

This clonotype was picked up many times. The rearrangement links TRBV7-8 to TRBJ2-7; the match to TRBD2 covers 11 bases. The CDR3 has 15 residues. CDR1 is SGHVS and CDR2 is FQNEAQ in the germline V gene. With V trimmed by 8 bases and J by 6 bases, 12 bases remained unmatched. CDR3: CASSGLSGGASEQYF. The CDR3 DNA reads TGTGCCAGCTCCGGACTTAGCGGGGGGGCCAGCGAGCAGTACTTC.

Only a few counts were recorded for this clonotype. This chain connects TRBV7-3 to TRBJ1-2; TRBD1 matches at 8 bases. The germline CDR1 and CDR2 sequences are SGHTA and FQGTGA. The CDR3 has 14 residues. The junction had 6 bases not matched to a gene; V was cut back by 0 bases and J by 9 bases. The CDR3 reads CASSLTDRDGSYTF. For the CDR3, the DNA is TGTGCCAGCAGCTTAACGGACAGGGACGGGAGCTACACCTTC.

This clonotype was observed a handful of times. The CDR3 bases are TGTGCCAGCAGCCCCCGGGGGACAGGGGAGGCTGAAGCTTTCTTT. Amino acids: CASSPRGTGEAEAFF. V is TRBV16 and J is TRBJ1-1; 10 bases align to TRBD1. The CDR3 covers 15 residues. Germline trimming cut 4 bases from V and 6 bases from J; bases unmatched to any gene: 8. The germline V gene encodes CDR1 KGHSY and CDR2 FQNENV.

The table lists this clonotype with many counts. The CDR3 region has the DNA TGCGCCAGCAGCTTGTCAGGGCCGAACTATGGCTACACCTTC. Protein: CASSLSGPNYGYTF. This chain connects TRBV5-1 to TRBJ1-2; D is perhaps TRBD1 (5 bases). CDR1 and CDR2 from the germline V gene are SGHRS and YFSETQ. This CDR3 contains 14 residues. V was shortened by 1 base and J by 2 bases, with 9 bases between the two germline ends.

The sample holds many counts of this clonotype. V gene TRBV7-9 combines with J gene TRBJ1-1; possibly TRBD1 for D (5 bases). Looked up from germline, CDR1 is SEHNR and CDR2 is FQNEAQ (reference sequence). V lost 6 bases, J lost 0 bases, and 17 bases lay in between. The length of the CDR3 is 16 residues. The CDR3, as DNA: TGTGCCAGCAGTCCTATTCCGACAGCAGTGAACACTGAAGCTTTCTTT. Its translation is CASSPIPTAVNTEAFF.

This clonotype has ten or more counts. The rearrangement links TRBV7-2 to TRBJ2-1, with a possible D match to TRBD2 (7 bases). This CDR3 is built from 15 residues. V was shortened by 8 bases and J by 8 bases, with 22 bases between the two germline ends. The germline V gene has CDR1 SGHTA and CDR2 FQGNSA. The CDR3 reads CASERAAGAGHEQFF. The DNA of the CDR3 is TGTGCCAGCGAAAGAGCGGCGGGGGCTGGCCATGAGCAGTTCTTC.

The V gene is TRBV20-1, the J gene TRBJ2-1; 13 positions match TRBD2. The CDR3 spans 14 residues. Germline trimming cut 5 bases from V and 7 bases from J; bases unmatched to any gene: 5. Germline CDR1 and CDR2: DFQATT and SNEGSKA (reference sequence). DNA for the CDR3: TGCAGTGCTCTTGGACTAGCGGGGGAAAATGAGCAGTTCTTC. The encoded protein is CSALGLAGENEQFF.